The 21 T cell receptor beta chains in this list originate from one sample, sequenced in a study of blood T cell repertoires in COVID-19. Generated by immunoSEQ multiplex PCR, the TCRdb table keeps only in-frame clones and is missing some. The table has 330,000 or so clones, roughly 88% seen once. The sample taken for sequencing was PBMCs or T cells enriched from blood (not recorded which). The receptors shown here come from a man aged 30 to 39 who had recovered from COVID-19.

The V and J genes are TRBV7-2 and TRBJ2-3; TRBD2 matches at 7 bases. The trim removed 3 bases at V and 9 bases at J, leaving 9 bases unmatched. In germline, CDR1 is SGHTA, CDR2 FQGNSA. The CDR3 sequence is 14 residues long. The CDR3: CASSFVASGETQYF. The CDR3 nucleotides read TGTGCCAGCAGCTTTGTGGCTAGCGGAGAGACGCAGTATTTT.

J is TRBJ2-6 and V is TRBV28; TRBD1 might be the D (6 bases). Trimming shortened V by 0 bases and J by 0 bases, and 12 bases separated the two germline ends. Germline lookup yields CDR1 MDHEN and CDR2 SYDVKM. The CDR3 is made up of 18 amino acids. The CDR3 here is CASSLWGQGNSGANVLTF. The CDR3 nucleotides are TGTGCCAGCAGTTTATGGGGACAAGGAAACTCTGGGGCCAACGTCCTGACTTTC.

The rearrangement uses TRBV11-2 and TRBJ2-1, with D perhaps matching TRBD1 (6 bases). Germline CDR1 SGHAT, CDR2 FQNNGV. This CDR3 contains 17 residues. V shed 5 bases and J shed 1 base, with 18 bases lying between them. CDR3 protein: CASSATTGLGSYNEQFF. The CDR3 DNA reads TGTGCCAGCAGCGCCACTACAGGGCTAGGGTCCTACAATGAGCAGTTCTTC.

The rearrangement joins TRBV25-1 to TRBJ2-1; TRBD2 agrees at 11 bases. V lost 6 bases, J lost 4 bases, and 8 bases stayed unmatched. CDR3 length: 16 amino acids. CDR1 MGHDK and CDR2 SYGVNS come from the germline V gene. The CDR3 DNA reads as TGTGCCAGCAGCCCAAGGGGACTAGCGGAATACAATGAGCAGTTCTTC. It yields the protein CASSPRGLAEYNEQFF.

The chain combines TRBV3-1 (or the pseudogene TRBV3-2) with TRBJ2-7; the D is unclear. Per the germline V gene, CDR1 is LGHDT and CDR2 is YNNKEL (reference sequence). V gave up 1 base and J gave up 0 bases, with 13 bases separating them. This CDR3 contains 16 residues. DNA of the CDR3: TGTGCCAGCAGCCAAGCTCGGCAGGCCATCTCCTACGAGCAGTACTTC. It encodes CASSQARQAISYEQYF.

The CDR3, as DNA: TGTGCCAGCAGTACAGGGGCGCCTCAGCCCCAGCATTTT. It specifies CASSTGAPQPQHF. The V gene is TRBV2, the J gene TRBJ1-5, with 7 bases aligning to TRBD1. This CDR3 has 13 residues. The V segment lost 5 bases and the J segment 6 bases; nucleotides outside the gene matches: 4. Germline V gene lookup returns CDR1 SNHLY and CDR2 FYNNEI.

The rearrangement uses TRBV24-1 and TRBJ2-2; 7 bases are shared with TRBD2. The trim removed 4 bases at V and 6 bases at J, leaving 10 bases unmatched. CDR1 and CDR2 (germline): KGHDR, SFDVKD. The CDR3 has 16 amino acids. DNA for the CDR3: TGTGCCACCAGTGACCCCCGAGCGGGGAGGCCCGGGGAGCTGTTTTTT. Its protein is CATSDPRAGRPGELFF.

This chain joins TRBV7-3 and TRBJ2-3; no firm D call. V lost 5 bases and J lost 2, with 8 bases in between. This CDR3 contains 13 residues. The germline CDR1 and CDR2 sequences are SGHTA and FQGTGA. The CDR3 nucleotides are TGTGCCAGCAGCCTCGACATCACAGATACGCAGTATTTT. Amino acids: CASSLDITDTQYF.

The chain links TRBV7-4 to TRBJ2-3; the match to TRBD1 covers 12 bases. Germline loops: CDR1 SGHVT, CDR2 SQSDAQ. CDR3 length: 16 amino acids. Trimming removed 1 base from V and 8 bases from J; junction bases left unmatched: 7. The CDR3 is CASSLGRDRGQVTQYF. The DNA of the CDR3 is TGTGCCAGCAGCTTAGGAAGGGACAGGGGGCAAGTTACGCAGTATTTT.

In DNA, the CDR3 is TGCGCCAGCAGCCAATCCGGGACAGGGAGGACAGATACGCAGTATTTT. This sequence encodes CASSQSGTGRTDTQYF. This sequence joins TRBV4-1 and TRBJ2-3, with 9 bases matching TRBD1. J lost 3 bases, V lost 2 bases, and 6 bases had no gene match. CDR3 size: 16 residues. The germline gives CDR1 MGHRA, CDR2 YSYEKL.

This clone was recorded only once. J is TRBJ1-1 and V is TRBV5-1, with 7 bases that match TRBD1. This CDR3 contains 13 residues. The germline CDR1 and CDR2 sequences are SGHRS and YFSETQ. With 3 bases clipped from V and 4 bases from J, the junction kept 3 bases outside the gene matches. CDR3 coding DNA: TGCGCCAGCAGCTCTACAGGGGTCACTGAAGCTTTCTTT. It specifies CASSSTGVTEAFF. Supplemented by reference TRBV5-1 and TRBJ1-1, the full variable domain reads KAGVTQTPRYLIKTRGQQVTLSCSPISGHRSVSWYQQTPGQGLQFLFEYFSETQRNKGNFPGRFSGRQFSNSRSEMNVSTLELGDSALYLCASSSTGVTEAFFGQGTRLTVV.

V and J are TRBV6-5 and TRBJ2-2; 7 nucleotides match TRBD2. V was pared by 2 bases and J by 5 bases, with 2 bases of the junction left unmatched. The length of the CDR3 is 14 residues. Per germline, CDR1 MNHEY and CDR2 SVGAGI. CDR3 bases: TGTGCCAGCAGTTACCTGGGGGGGACCGGGGAGCTGTTTTTT. The encoded protein is CASSYLGGTGELFF.

The chain combines TRBV28 with TRBJ2-4; D is possibly TRBD2 (6 bases). The CDR3 loop spans 14 amino acids. Germline values: CDR1 MDHEN, CDR2 SYDVKM. With 8 bases removed from V and 2 bases from J, the gap between germline ends came to 13 bases. The CDR3 bases are TGTGCCAGCGGTCCCGGGGGTACCAAAAACATTCAGTACTTC. Protein: CASGPGGTKNIQYF.

This chain joins TRBV9 and TRBJ2-7; 14 bases fit TRBD2. The CDR3 runs 14 residues. Losses at the gene ends were 4 bases for V and 6 bases for J; bases not matched to a gene: 3. Per germline, CDR1 SGDLS and CDR2 YYNGEE. In DNA form, the CDR3 reads TGTGCCAGCAGCTTCGGGACTAGCGGGGGCGAGCAGTACTTC. Translated: CASSFGTSGGEQYF.

The gene calls are TRBV3-1 (or the pseudogene TRBV3-2) and TRBJ1-2; 7 nucleotides agree with TRBD1. Germline CDR1 and CDR2: LGHDT and YNNKEL (reference sequence). J lost 2 bases, V lost 6 bases, and 3 bases had no gene match. The CDR3 is 13 amino acids. The DNA of the CDR3 is TGTGCCAGCAGTCCGGACAGGAACTATGGCTACACCTTC. It translates to CASSPDRNYGYTF.

The genes are TRBV9 and TRBJ1-1; D gene ambiguous. There are 15 residues in the CDR3. Trimming shortened V by 4 bases and J by 0 bases, and 13 bases separated the two germline ends. Germline assignment: CDR1 SGDLS and CDR2 YYNGEE. CDR3 in amino acids: CASSPNLAVNTEAFF. The CDR3 DNA reads as TGTGCCAGCAGCCCGAACCTAGCGGTGAACACTGAAGCTTTCTTT.

This clone was picked up a small number of times. The chain links TRBV4-1 to TRBJ2-7; 7 bases map to TRBD1. The trim removed 4 bases at V and 4 bases at J, leaving 4 bases unmatched. Germline lookup yields CDR1 MGHRA and CDR2 YSYEKL. The CDR3 has 13 residues. The CDR3 here is CASSPTTGYEQYF. The CDR3 nucleotides read TGCGCCAGCAGCCCAACGACAGGGTACGAGCAGTACTTC.

The genes are TRBV30 and TRBJ1-2, with 9 bases fitting TRBD1. This CDR3 region has 13 residues. V shed 2 bases, J shed 7 bases, and the junction held 5 bases outside the gene matches. The germline V gene encodes CDR1 GTSNPN and CDR2 SVGIG (reference sequence). The CDR3 bases are TGTGCCTGGAGTTACAGGGGGCGCGTTGGCTACACCTTC. Protein product: CAWSYRGRVGYTF. Using reference TRBV30 and TRBJ1-2 for the parts outside the CDR3, the full variable domain is SQTIHQWPATLVQPVGSPLSLECTVEGTSNPNLYWYRQAAGRGLQLLFYSVGIGQISSEVPQNLSASRPQDRQFILSSKKLLLSDSGFYLCAWSYRGRVGYTFGSGTRLTVV.

This rearrangement joins TRBV30 to TRBJ2-3; 9 bases are shared with TRBD2. Germline V lookup: CDR1 GTSNPN, CDR2 SVGIG (reference sequence). With V trimmed by 5 bases and J by 7 bases, 7 bases remained unmatched. The CDR3 spans 13 residues. The CDR3 region has the DNA TGTGCCTGGGGGCGGGGGGGCACGAATACGCAGTATTTT. Amino acids: CAWGRGGTNTQYF.

The genes are TRBV25-1 and TRBJ2-1, with TRBD1 identical over 9 bases. The CDR3 spans 15 residues. CDR1 and CDR2 from the germline V gene are MGHDK and SYGVNS. Trimming cost V 4 bases and J 3 bases; bases outside gene matches: 4. The CDR3 spells CASSVGQGRYNEQFF. CDR3 bases: TGTGCCAGCAGTGTGGGACAGGGTCGCTACAATGAGCAGTTCTTC.

The chain couples TRBV30 to TRBJ2-7; D may be TRBD2 (7 bases). Germline CDR1 GTSNPN, CDR2 SVGIG (reference sequence). The V end was cut by 2 bases, the J end by 1 base, with 12 bases between. CDR3 length: 14 residues. Here the CDR3 DNA reads TGTGCCTGGAGTAGGGGGGGGGCTTCCTACGAGCAGTACTTC. It encodes CAWSRGGASYEQYF.